This T cell receptor (beta chain) was obtained from a study of glioma-infiltrating T cells after dendritic cell vaccination. Input was 2 ug genomic DNA, or all available if less. Repertoires were generated with immunoSEQ multiplex PCR, while TCRdb's copy carries only in-frame clones and drops some. In the table there are about 92,000 clones, approximately 84% of which are singletons. Patients had residual fresh-frozen tumor tissue and more than two years of survival data. This clonotype was obtained from a human donor with glioblastoma. The sequencing used blood, collected before dendritic cell vaccination.

CDR3 nucleotides: TGTGCCAGCAGCCTGTCGGGACAGGGGATGGTCAATGAGCAGTTCTTC. Amino acid sequence: CASSLSGQGMVNEQFF. V and J are TRBV11-2 and TRBJ2-1; 10 positions agree with TRBD1. The V gene end was trimmed by 5 bases and the J gene end by 6 bases; junction bases not matched to a gene: 10. Germline V CDR1 and CDR2: SGHAT, FQNNGV. This CDR3 region has 16 residues.